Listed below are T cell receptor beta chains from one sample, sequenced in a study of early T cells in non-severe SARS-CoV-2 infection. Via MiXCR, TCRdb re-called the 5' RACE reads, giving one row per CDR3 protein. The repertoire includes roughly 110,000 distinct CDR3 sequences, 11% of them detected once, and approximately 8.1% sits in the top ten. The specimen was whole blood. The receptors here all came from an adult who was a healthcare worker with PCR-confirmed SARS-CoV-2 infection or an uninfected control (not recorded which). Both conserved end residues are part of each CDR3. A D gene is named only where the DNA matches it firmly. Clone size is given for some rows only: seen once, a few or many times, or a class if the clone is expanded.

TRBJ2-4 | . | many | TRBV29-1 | CSVGGKAKNIQYF | TGCAGCGTTGGAGGGAAAGCCAAAAACATTCAGTACTTC
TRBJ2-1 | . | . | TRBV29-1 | CSVRRGELDNEQFF | TGCAGCGTTCGTCGCGGTGAACTCGACAATGAGCAGTTCTTC
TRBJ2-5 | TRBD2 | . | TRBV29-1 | CSGNSGSGETQYF | TGCAGCGGTAATAGCGGGAGCGGAGAGACCCAGTACTTC
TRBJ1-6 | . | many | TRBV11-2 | CASSLDVGPRSYNSPLHF | TGTGCCAGCAGCTTAGATGTCGGGCCGCGCTCCTATAATTCACCCCTCCACTTT
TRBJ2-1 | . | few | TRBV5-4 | CASSLDGGRGNEQFF | TGTGCCAGCAGTCTCGACGGGGGCAGGGGCAATGAGCAGTTCTTC
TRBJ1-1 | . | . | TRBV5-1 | CASSLEFVLGGTEAFF | TGCGCCAGCAGCTTGGAGTTCGTTCTTGGGGGAACTGAAGCTTTCTTT
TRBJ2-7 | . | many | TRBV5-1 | CASSFNTPGGSYEQYF | TGCGCCAGCAGCTTTAACACACCCGGTGGCTCCTACGAGCAGTACTTC
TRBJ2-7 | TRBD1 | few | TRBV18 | CASSLDRDEQYF | TGTGCCAGCTCACTTGACAGGGACGAGCAGTACTTC
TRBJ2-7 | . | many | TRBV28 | CASSSTKWDGSSYEQYF | TGTGCCAGCAGTTCGACTAAATGGGACGGAAGCTCCTACGAGCAGTACTTC
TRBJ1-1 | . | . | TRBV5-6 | CASSLIGTLEAFF | TGTGCCAGCAGCTTGATTGGGACCTTAGAAGCTTTCTTT
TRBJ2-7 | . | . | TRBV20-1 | CSATDGPYYEQYF | TGCAGTGCTACTGACGGACCCTACTACGAGCAGTACTTC
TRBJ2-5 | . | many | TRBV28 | CASSLAQGHQETQYF | TGTGCCAGCAGTTTAGCGCAGGGCCACCAAGAGACCCAGTACTTC
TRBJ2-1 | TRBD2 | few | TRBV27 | CASSLSGLAGGPGEQFF | TGTGCCAGCAGTTTATCTGGACTAGCGGGAGGGCCCGGTGAGCAGTTCTTC
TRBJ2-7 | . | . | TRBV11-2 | CVSSLDMTYEQYF | TGTGTCAGCAGCTTAGACATGACCTACGAGCAGTACTTC
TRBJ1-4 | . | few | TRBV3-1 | CASSPANRANEKLFF | TGTGCCAGCAGCCCGGCTAACAGAGCTAATGAAAAACTGTTTTTT
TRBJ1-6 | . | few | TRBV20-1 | CSARPQKYNSPLHF | TGCAGTGCTAGACCGCAGAAGTATAATTCACCCCTCCACTTT
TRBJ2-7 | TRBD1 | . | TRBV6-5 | CASKNPTGTGQYEQYF | TGTGCCAGCAAAAACCCGACCGGGACAGGGCAATACGAGCAGTACTTC
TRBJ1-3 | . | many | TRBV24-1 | CATSDSRVTASGNTIYF | TGTGCCACCAGTGATTCGAGGGTGACAGCCTCTGGAAACACCATATATTTT
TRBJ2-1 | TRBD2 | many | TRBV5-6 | CASSLLRAGTRGDEQFF | TGTGCCAGCAGCTTACTACGGGCCGGGACTAGGGGCGATGAGCAGTTCTTC
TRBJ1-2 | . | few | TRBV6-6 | CASSYAGEINYGYTF | TGTGCCAGCAGTTACGCAGGGGAGATTAACTATGGCTACACCTTC
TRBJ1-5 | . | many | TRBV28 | CASSLDPFEPQHF | TGTGCCAGCAGTTTGGACCCCTTTGAGCCCCAGCATTTT
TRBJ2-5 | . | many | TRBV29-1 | CSVGIASREKKTQYF | TGCAGCGTTGGGATAGCGTCACGCGAAAAGAAGACCCAGTACTTC
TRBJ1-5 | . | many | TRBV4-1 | CASSQALSSNQPQHF | TGCGCCAGCAGCCAAGCGTTGAGTAGCAATCAGCCCCAGCATTTT
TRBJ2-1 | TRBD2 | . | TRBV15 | CATSRDTGTSGYNEQFF | TGTGCCACCAGCAGAGATACCGGGACTAGCGGCTACAATGAGCAGTTCTTC
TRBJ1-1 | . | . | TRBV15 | CATSRVKGKVDTEAFF | TGTGCCACCAGCAGAGTGAAAGGGAAGGTAGACACTGAAGCTTTCTTT
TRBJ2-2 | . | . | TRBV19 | CASNRGPTAGELFF | TGTGCCAGTAATCGGGGACCCACCGCCGGGGAGCTGTTTTTT
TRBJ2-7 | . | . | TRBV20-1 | CSARTGPAYEQYF | TGCAGTGCTCGAACGGGGCCAGCCTACGAGCAGTACTTC
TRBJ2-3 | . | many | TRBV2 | CASSEALRVGYTLDTQYF | TGTGCCAGCAGTGAAGCGCTTCGAGTGGGATACACCCTTGATACGCAGTATTTT
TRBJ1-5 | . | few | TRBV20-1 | CSASDSSNQPQHF | TGCAGTGCTAGCGACAGTAGCAATCAGCCCCAGCATTTT
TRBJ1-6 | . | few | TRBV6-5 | CASSERGDKNSPLHF | TGTGCCAGCAGTGAACGGGGCGACAAAAATTCACCCCTCCACTTT
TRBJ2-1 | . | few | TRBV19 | CASKVGREQFF | TGTGCCAGTAAGGTAGGAAGGGAGCAGTTCTTC
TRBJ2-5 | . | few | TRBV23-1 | CARGDRAQETQYF | TGCGCCAGAGGCGACAGAGCCCAAGAGACCCAGTACTTC
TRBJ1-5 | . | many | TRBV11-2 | CASSPGGGGWQPQHF | TGTGCCAGCAGCCCGGGCGGTGGGGGTTGGCAGCCCCAGCATTTT
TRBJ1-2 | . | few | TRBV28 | CDSSLRASGTYGYTF | TGTGACAGCAGTTTAAGAGCATCAGGAACCTATGGCTACACCTTC